These T cell receptor beta chains were read from a single sample in a study of T cell repertoires in cytomegalovirus infection. TCRdb re-called the reads with MiXCR, one entry per CDR3 protein. The profile covers approximately 71,000 distinct CDR3 sequences, with around 20% appearing a single time and roughly two thirds taken by the ten largest. These receptors have no identified antigens. The sample consisted of CD8+ T cells from cultured PBMCs, taken from culture after CMV antigen stimulation. The receptor source for this set is a human donor in good health (CMV status not recorded). Some clones in this sample may be carry-over from other donors' samples. Each CDR3 is given with its conserved first and last residue. A D gene is named only where the DNA matches it firmly. Clone sizes are given selectively: once, few, many, or a class where the clone is expanded.

clone size: few
D gene: -
V gene: TRBV6-1
J gene: TRBJ2-6
CDR3 protein: CASSEGMGANVLTF
CDR3 DNA: TGTGCCAGCAGTGAAGGGATGGGGGCCAACGTCCTGACTTTC

clone size: -
D gene: -
V gene: TRBV7-2
J gene: TRBJ1-2
CDR3 protein: CASSLGSGATSSRYGYTF
CDR3 DNA: TGTGCCAGCAGCTTAGGATCAGGAGCCACTTCATCCCGCTATGGCTACACCTTC

clone size: -
D gene: TRBD2
V gene: TRBV9
J gene: TRBJ2-3
CDR3 protein: CASSPWGGGTDTQYF
CDR3 DNA: TGTGCCAGCAGCCCTTGGGGGGGGGGCACAGATACGCAGTATTTT

clone size: -
D gene: -
V gene: TRBV7-2
J gene: TRBJ1-5
CDR3 protein: CASSLVSAGQPQHF
CDR3 DNA: TGTGCCAGCAGCTTAGTTTCGGCAGGCCAGCCCCAGCATTTT

clone size: few
D gene: TRBD2
V gene: TRBV7-2
J gene: TRBJ2-1
CDR3 protein: CASRPTSGGRSYNEQFF
CDR3 DNA: TGTGCCAGCAGGCCTACTAGCGGGGGTCGCTCCTACAATGAGCAGTTCTTC

clone size: -
D gene: -
V gene: TRBV12-5
J gene: TRBJ2-5
CDR3 protein: CASGSPLAFPEVETQYF
CDR3 DNA: TGTGCTAGTGGTTCCCCTTTAGCGTTCCCGGAGGTCGAGACCCAGTACTTC

clone size: -
D gene: -
V gene: TRBV12-3/TRBV12-4
J gene: TRBJ1-4
CDR3 protein: CASSLSEGLGEKLFF
CDR3 DNA: TGTGCCAGCAGTTTGTCGGAGGGACTCGGTGAAAAACTGTTTTTT

clone size: few
D gene: TRBD1
V gene: TRBV7-9
J gene: TRBJ1-5
CDR3 protein: CASRQGNQPQHF
CDR3 DNA: TGTGCCAGCAGACAGGGGAATCAGCCCCAGCATTTT

clone size: -
D gene: -
V gene: TRBV11-2
J gene: TRBJ1-2
CDR3 protein: CASSLEADNYGYTF
CDR3 DNA: TGTGCCAGCAGCTTAGAAGCAGATAACTATGGCTACACCTTC

clone size: few
D gene: -
V gene: TRBV7-2
J gene: TRBJ1-4
CDR3 protein: CASSLGPPGHNEKLFF
CDR3 DNA: TGTGCCAGCAGCTTAGGGCCACCGGGACATAATGAAAAACTGTTTTTT